One sample yielded the 25 T cell receptor beta chains listed below, sequenced in a study of shared clonotypes between healthy human individuals (dated by TCRdb to the early 2020s). The library was obtained by the immunoSEQ multiplex PCR assay. This immuneACCESS table, as held by TCRdb, lists in-frame sequences with V and J called but not all clones. Of the missing ones, under half trace to an unresolved V gene in checked studies; the others have no known cause. This sample lists roughly 700,000 clones; around 67% were detected once. The top ten clonotypes cover approximately 1.7% of the sample. The material sequenced was memory CD4+ T cells sorted from blood. The intended sense of this specimen's cell subset or site label: CD45RA-negative fraction. The receptors were sampled from a woman younger than 45 in good health.

The V gene is TRBV9, the J gene TRBJ2-1; D remains unclear. In germline, CDR1 is SGDLS, CDR2 YYNGEE. The ends were cut back, 5 bases at V and 8 bases at J, with 8 bases in the middle. The CDR3 totals 11 residues. The chain's CDR3 is CASSYIDEQFF. The CDR3 DNA sequence: TGTGCCAGCAGTTATATAGATGAGCAGTTCTTC.

This chain links TRBV15 with TRBJ1-6; no clear D. The CDR3 covers 13 residues. Trimming took 5 bases from V and 10 from J, leaving 12 bases between them. The germline CDR1 and CDR2 sequences are LNHNV and YYDKDF (reference sequence). CDR3 DNA sequence: TGTGCCACCAGCCTATCCGGTGGATCACCCCTCCACTTT. Protein product: CATSLSGGSPLHF.

This rearrangement joins TRBV2 to TRBJ1-1; D is possibly TRBD1 (6 bases). The germline CDR1 and CDR2 sequences are SNHLY and FYNNEI. This CDR3 has 14 amino acids. Trimming stripped 7 bases from V and 7 bases from J, with 19 bases between. CDR3 nucleotide sequence: TGTGCCAGCACCTTCGAAGGGGGGAGAGGTGAAGCTTTCTTT. Protein: CASTFEGGRGEAFF.

The chain uses TRBV10-2 and TRBJ2-5, with D tentatively TRBD1 (5 bases). This CDR3 has 15 amino acids. Trimming pared 5 bases from V and 1 base from J, leaving 14 bases between. Germline CDR1 WSHSY, CDR2 SAAADI. CDR3: CASSRGRSLQETQYF. The DNA for the CDR3 is TGCGCCAGCAGTAGGGGCAGGAGTCTCCAAGAGACCCAGTACTTC.

This clone was detected once. The gene calls are TRBV5-1 and TRBJ2-3; 7 nucleotides match TRBD1. V was pared by 0 bases and J by 14 bases, with 6 bases of the junction left unmatched. CDR1 is SGHRS and CDR2 is YFSETQ in the germline V gene. CDR3 length equals 12 residues. The CDR3: CASSLGQGLPYF. The CDR3 bases are TGCGCCAGCAGCTTGGGACAGGGCCTCCCGTATTTT.

The rearrangement uses TRBV27 and TRBJ1-2; a possible D gene is TRBD1 (6 bases). The CDR3 consists of 17 residues. Germline V lookup: CDR1 MNHEY, CDR2 SMNVEV (reference sequence). V shed 6 bases and J shed 1 base, with 21 bases lying between them. CDR3 amino acids: CASRTNSGTPSNYGYTF. CDR3 nucleotides: TGTGCCAGCAGGACCAACTCCGGGACACCTAGTAACTATGGCTACACCTTC.

As regards this clone: This same CDR3 is encoded by further DNA sequences in the sample. The chain is built from TRBV19 and TRBJ1-5; 7 bases map to TRBD1. Germline trimming cut 5 bases from V and 5 bases from J; bases unmatched to any gene: 3. This CDR3 region has 13 residues. Germline CDR1 reads LNHDA; CDR2 reads SQIVND (reference sequence). The CDR3 here is CASSGTEDQPQHF. The CDR3 DNA reads TGTGCCAGTAGTGGGACAGAAGATCAGCCCCAGCATTTT.

This clone has more than one count but fewer than ten. The V gene is TRBV29-1, the J gene TRBJ2-2, with D possibly being TRBD1 (5 bases). The length of the CDR3 is 12 residues. Germline-derived CDR1 and CDR2 are SQVTM and ANQGSEA. V was cut by 6 bases and J by 6 bases, with 11 bases left in between. The CDR3 DNA reads TGCAGCGTGATGCAGGGTGCCGGGGAGCTGTTTTTT. Protein sequence: CSVMQGAGELFF.

The rearrangement links TRBV20-1 to TRBJ1-1; no definite D call. The CDR3 runs 11 residues. Trimming took off 4 bases at V and 6 bases at J, with 9 bases between the two ends. CDR1 is DFQATT, CDR2 SNEGSKA, per germline (reference sequence). DNA of the CDR3: TGCAGTGCTACCAAACCCCCTGAAGCTTTCTTT. Encoded protein: CSATKPPEAFF.

The V and J genes are TRBV27 and TRBJ1-5; 7 bases align to TRBD1. V lost 8 bases to trimming and J lost 3 bases; unmatched junction nucleotides: 7. CDR3 length: 14 residues. In germline, CDR1 is MNHEY, CDR2 SMNVEV (reference sequence). CDR3 nucleotides: TGTGCCAGCCAACGACAGGGTTTCAATCAGCCCCAGCATTTT. Translated, it gives CASQRQGFNQPQHF.

This clone was observed a single time. This chain joins TRBV5-1 and TRBJ1-4, with 7 positions matching TRBD1. The V gene's germline CDR1 is SGHRS and CDR2 YFSETQ. The CDR3 covers 15 residues. Trimming took 4 bases from V and 2 from J; bases not matched to a gene: 5. The CDR3 DNA sequence: TGCGCCAGCAGCCGACAACAGGGGACTAATGAAAAACTGTTTTTT. Its translation is CASSRQQGTNEKLFF.

The J gene is TRBJ2-7, the V gene TRBV19; TRBD1 agrees at 7 bases. The CDR3 totals 14 residues. Germline V gene data show CDR1 as LNHDA and CDR2 as SQIVND (reference sequence). The J segment lost 0 bases and the V segment lost 6 bases, leaving 5 bases of the junction unmatched. CDR3 DNA: TGTGCCAGTAGCAGACAGGGAAACTCCTACGAGCAGTACTTC. Amino acid sequence: CASSRQGNSYEQYF. Complete variable domain (other parts from reference TRBV19 and TRBJ2-7): DGGITQSPKYLFRKEGQNVTLSCEQNLNHDAMYWYRQDPGQGLRLIYYSQIVNDFQKGDIAEGYSVSREKKESFPLTVTSAQKNPTAFYLCASSRQGNSYEQYFGPGTRLTVT.

The chain recombines TRBV27 with TRBJ2-1, with D possibly TRBD2 on 6 matching bases. The CDR3 spans 15 residues. Trimming took off 6 bases at V and 12 bases at J, with 24 bases between the two ends. Per germline, CDR1 MNHEY and CDR2 SMNVEV (reference sequence). CDR3 sequence (DNA): TGTGCCAGCAGCCCGGGACTGGCCGGCGGGGTTGTGCAGTTCTTC. This sequence encodes CASSPGLAGGVVQFF.

The rearrangement uses TRBV5-8 and TRBJ2-7; TRBD1 is a possible D gene (6 bases). The CDR3 loop spans 14 amino acids. Trimming pared 7 bases from V and 0 bases from J, leaving 14 bases between. From germline, CDR1 is SGHTS and CDR2 YDEGEE. In nucleotides, the CDR3 is TGTGCCAGCCGAACTGCAGGGGCCTCCTACGAGCAGTACTTC. Translated, it gives CASRTAGASYEQYF.

The V and J genes are TRBV5-1 and TRBJ2-3; 9 bases are shared with TRBD2. The CDR3 consists of 16 residues. With 0 bases clipped from V and 4 bases from J, the junction kept 6 bases outside the gene matches. Germline V gene sequence: CDR1 SGHRS, CDR2 YFSETQ. CDR3 nucleotides: TGCGCCAGCAGCTTGGGGGCAGCGGGAGGACCAGATACGCAGTATTTT. Residues: CASSLGAAGGPDTQYF.

The chain uses TRBV5-1 and TRBJ1-3, with D possibly matching TRBD1 (5 bases). The CDR3 sequence is 15 residues long. Germline V gives CDR1 SGHRS, CDR2 YFSETQ. V was shortened by 0 bases and J by 5 bases, with 12 bases between the two germline ends. In nucleotides, the CDR3 is TGCGCCAGCAGCTTGGATGGGGGAAACCGAAACACCATATATTTT. Protein product: CASSLDGGNRNTIYF.

V is TRBV5-1 and J is TRBJ2-2; 10 positions match TRBD2. From germline, CDR1 is SGHRS and CDR2 YFSETQ. J was trimmed by 6 bases and V by 0 bases; bases with no gene match: 8. This CDR3 has 17 amino acids. Here the CDR3 DNA reads TGCGCCAGCAGCTTGGTCTCTCTAGCGGGAGCATCCGGGGAGCTGTTTTTT. The encoded protein is CASSLVSLAGASGELFF.

This clone turned up a few times. The chain is built from TRBV30 and TRBJ2-2; TRBD1 is a possible D gene (6 bases). V lost 5 bases and J lost 3, with 13 bases in between. This CDR3 spans 14 amino acids. The germline V gene encodes CDR1 GTSNPN and CDR2 SVGIG (reference sequence). CDR3 sequence (DNA): TGTGCCTGGGACTTACAGGGATACACCGGGGAGCTGTTTTTT. Translated: CAWDLQGYTGELFF.

The chain employs TRBV25-1 and TRBJ1-4; D is possibly TRBD1 (5 bases). The CDR3 runs to 15 residues. The V end lost 4 bases, the J end lost 0 bases, and 9 bases lay between the germline ends. Germline values: CDR1 MGHDK, CDR2 SYGVNS. Here the CDR3 DNA reads TGTGCCAGCAGTGGCGGGGGGGCAACTAATGAAAAACTGTTTTTT. Translated: CASSGGGATNEKLFF. Full variable domain (outside the CDR3, taken from reference TRBV25-1 and TRBJ1-4): EADIYQTPRYLVIGTGKKITLECSQTMGHDKMYWYQQDPGMELHLIHYSYGVNSTEKGDLSSESTVSRIRTEHFPLTLESARPSHTSQYLCASSGGGATNEKLFFGSGTQLSVL.

The chain combines TRBV6-5 with TRBJ1-2; 7 bases are shared with TRBD1. V lost 6 bases to trimming and J lost 8 bases; unmatched junction nucleotides: 15. The CDR3 totals 15 residues. Germline V gene lookup returns CDR1 MNHEY and CDR2 SVGAGI. The CDR3 DNA sequence: TGTGCCAGCAGCCCACGACAGGGAGGGGTTGGCGGCTACACCTTC. This translates into CASSPRQGGVGGYTF.

V gene TRBV28 combines with J gene TRBJ1-5, with a weak D call TRBD1 (6 bases). Deletions cut 1 base from V and 2 bases from J, with 9 bases between. The CDR3 totals 15 residues. Germline CDR1 reads MDHEN; CDR2 reads SYDVKM. CDR3 protein: CASSLSGHRNQPQHF. CDR3 DNA sequence: TGTGCCAGCAGTTTATCGGGACACCGCAATCAGCCCCAGCATTTT.

This chain links TRBV10-2 with TRBJ2-2; tentative D call: TRBD2 (5 bases). V was cut by 1 base and J by 2 bases, with 14 bases left in between. Per germline, CDR1 WSHSY and CDR2 SAAADI. CDR3 length: 17 amino acids. As DNA, the CDR3 is TGCGCCAGCAGTGAGTTGAAGGACTGGGGAAACACCGGGGAGCTGTTTTTT. Its protein is CASSELKDWGNTGELFF.

The chain couples TRBV7-9 to TRBJ2-7; TRBD2 matches 9 bases. The CDR3 is 14 residues long. Trimming cost V 2 bases and J 6 bases; bases outside gene matches: 5. CDR1 SEHNR and CDR2 FQNEAQ come from the germline V gene (reference sequence). The DNA of the CDR3 is TGTGCCAGCAGCTTACGGCGGGAGGGCCTCGAGCAGTACTTC. Translated: CASSLRREGLEQYF.

A single count supports this clone. This sequence joins TRBV10-2 and TRBJ2-7, with D hard to call. Trimming took off 0 bases at V and 4 bases at J, with 19 bases between the two ends. CDR3 length: 17 amino acids. The germline gives CDR1 WSHSY, CDR2 SAAADI. CDR3 nucleotides: TGCGCCAGCAGTGAGTCGGGGATGGGGTCCCGGCCGTACGAGCAGTACTTC. This encodes CASSESGMGSRPYEQYF.

The gene calls are TRBV4-1 and TRBJ1-4; 12 nucleotides match TRBD1. The CDR3 spans 18 residues. Germline V gives CDR1 MGHRA, CDR2 YSYEKL. V lost 4 bases to trimming and J lost 3 bases; unmatched junction nucleotides: 9. The CDR3 sequence: CASSRRPGQGAANEKLFF. The CDR3 nucleotides read TGCGCCAGCAGCCGAAGGCCGGGACAGGGGGCTGCTAATGAAAAACTGTTTTTT.